Presented here are 20 T cell receptor beta chains from one specimen sequenced in a study of early T cells in non-severe SARS-CoV-2 infection. TCRdb used MiXCR to reprocess the 5' RACE reads, holding one entry per CDR3 protein. The sample holds roughly 66,000 distinct CDR3 sequences, roughly 9.1% seen once. The sample was whole blood. These receptors all come from an adult who was a healthcare worker with PCR-confirmed SARS-CoV-2 infection or an uninfected control (not recorded which).

The chain joins TRBV2 to TRBJ2-2; 12 bases are shared with TRBD2. Per germline, CDR1 SNHLY and CDR2 FYNNEI. Losses at the gene ends were 5 bases for V and 6 bases for J; bases not matched to a gene: 4. This CDR3 has 15 amino acids. The CDR3 DNA follows: TGTGCCAGCAGTAGACTAGCGGGAGAGGCCGGGGAGCTGTTTTTT. Its protein product is CASSRLAGEAGELFF.

This clonotype was seen more than once but under ten times. V is TRBV20-1 and J is TRBJ2-1, with 10 bases aligning to TRBD2. This CDR3 contains 15 residues. Germline values: CDR1 DFQATT, CDR2 SNEGSKA (reference sequence). The V gene end was trimmed by 6 bases and the J gene end by 6 bases; junction bases not matched to a gene: 11. This chain's CDR3 is CSALETLAGVNEQFF. In nucleotides, the CDR3 is TGCAGTGCCCTAGAGACCCTAGCGGGAGTCAATGAGCAGTTCTTC.

This chain uses TRBV11-2 with TRBJ2-3; tentative D call: TRBD2 (6 bases). This CDR3 has 16 amino acids. CDR1 SGHAT and CDR2 FQNNGV come from the germline V gene. Trimming left V 3 bases short and J 2 bases short, with 15 bases between. CDR3 amino acids: CASSFRGRTTTDTQYF. The DNA of the CDR3 is TGTGCCAGCAGCTTTAGGGGAAGGACTACCACAGATACGCAGTATTTT.

This clonotype has only a few counts. The chain recombines TRBV6-5 with TRBJ1-2, with 10 nucleotides matching TRBD1. Per germline, CDR1 MNHEY and CDR2 SVGAGI. The V and J ends lost 5 bases and 8 bases, in that order; junction bases with no gene match: 11. This CDR3 contains 15 residues. Here the CDR3 reads CASSGATGGFSGYTF. In DNA form, the CDR3 reads TGTGCCAGCAGTGGCGCGACAGGGGGCTTTAGCGGCTACACCTTC.

This clonotype has only a few counts. The chain recombines TRBV7-3 with TRBJ2-7, with D possibly being TRBD1 (6 bases). CDR3 size: 13 residues. Germline loops: CDR1 SGHTA, CDR2 FQGTGA. V lost 4 bases, J lost 6 bases, and 13 bases lay in between. The CDR3 is CASSSRGGGEQYF. The CDR3 nucleotides are TGTGCCAGCAGCTCTCGTGGGGGCGGCGAGCAGTACTTC.

The CDR3, as DNA: TGTGCCACGGACGGGACTAGCGGGGTTTACAATGAGCAGTTCTTC. Amino acid sequence: CATDGTSGVYNEQFF. V gene TRBV7-9 combines with J gene TRBJ2-1; 13 bases are a match to TRBD2. Germline CDR1 and CDR2: SEHNR and FQNEAQ (reference sequence). The CDR3 is 15 amino acids. V was pared by 10 bases and J by 4 bases, with 7 bases of the junction left unmatched.

This clonotype has a handful of counts. The chain is built from TRBV14 and TRBJ1-1, with 7 bases fitting TRBD1. J gave up 13 bases and V 1 base, and 12 bases lay outside the gene matches. Germline CDR1 is SGHDN and CDR2 is FVKESK. CDR3 size: 14 residues. CDR3 residues: CASSQGQGQLRIFF. CDR3 sequence (DNA): TGTGCCAGCAGCCAAGGACAGGGCCAACTTCGGATTTTCTTT. Combining the CDR3 with reference TRBV14 and TRBJ1-1 gives the whole variable domain EAGVTQFPSHSVIEKGQTVTLRCDPISGHDNLYWYRRVMGKEIKFLLHFVKESKQDESGMPNNRFLAERTGGTYSTLKVQPAELEDSGVYFCASSQGQGQLRIFFGQGTRLTVV.

This clonotype showed up just a few times. The chain uses TRBV20-1 and TRBJ2-1; 9 nucleotides line up with TRBD2. Germline V gives CDR1 DFQATT, CDR2 SNEGSKA (reference sequence). This CDR3 is built from 15 residues. With V trimmed by 2 bases and J by 2 bases, 4 bases remained unmatched. CDR3 in amino acids: CSARPAGGAYNEQFF. The CDR3 DNA reads as TGCAGTGCTAGACCAGCGGGAGGCGCCTACAATGAGCAGTTCTTC.

This clonotype was counted ten times or more. The DNA for the CDR3 is TGTGCCAGCGGGGGGACACCCGGGGGGAATGAGCAGTTCTTC. It specifies CASGGTPGGNEQFF. The genes are TRBV6-2 or TRBV6-3 and TRBJ2-1, with a tentative D call TRBD2 (7 bases). The germline V and J ends were trimmed by 8 bases and 7 bases, with 18 bases remaining between them. This CDR3 has 14 residues. Germline V gene sequence: CDR1 MNHEY, CDR2 SVGEGT.

The chain recombines TRBV6-2 or TRBV6-3 with TRBJ2-1, with 9 bases identical to TRBD2. Germline CDR1 and CDR2: MNHEY and SVGEGT. V lost 0 bases and J lost 1; bases outside the gene matches: 4. The CDR3 is 17 residues long. The CDR3 sequence: CASSYSITSGSYNEQFF. In DNA, the CDR3 is TGTGCCAGCAGTTACTCGATAACTAGCGGGTCCTACAATGAGCAGTTCTTC.

This clonotype was detected ten times or more. V gene TRBV28 combines with J gene TRBJ2-5, with D perhaps assigned TRBD1 or TRBD2 (5 bases each). CDR3 length: 14 residues. The ends were cut back, 6 bases at V and 8 bases at J, with 19 bases in the middle. Germline CDR1 and CDR2: MDHEN and SYDVKM. CDR3 region: CASRPPRDAGTQYF. The DNA of the CDR3 is TGTGCCAGCAGACCCCCACGGGACGCAGGAACCCAGTACTTC.

V and J are TRBV5-1 and TRBJ2-1, with TRBD2 as a possible D gene (5 bases). V dropped 0 bases and J dropped 5 bases, with 15 bases sitting between them. CDR3 length: 16 amino acids. Germline V lookup: CDR1 SGHRS, CDR2 YFSETQ. The CDR3 DNA sequence: TGCGCCAGCAGCTTGGGCTTCGCGGGTCCTAACAATGAGCAGTTCTTC. Translation: CASSLGFAGPNNEQFF.

J is TRBJ2-7 and V is TRBV29-1; D is uncertain. The CDR3 sequence is 13 residues long. Germline CDR1 SQVTM, CDR2 ANQGSEA. The V and J ends lost 4 bases and 0 bases respectively, with 10 bases between them. The CDR3 region is CSVALQSSYEQYF. CDR3 DNA: TGCAGCGTTGCTCTGCAGAGCTCCTACGAGCAGTACTTC.

This clonotype was counted many times. This rearrangement joins TRBV7-6 to TRBJ2-1, with D possibly being TRBD1 (5 bases). The germline V gene encodes CDR1 SGHVS and CDR2 FNYEAQ. The germline V and J ends were trimmed by 4 bases and 0 bases, with 13 bases remaining between them. CDR3 length: 16 amino acids. CDR3 in amino acids: CASSSLGDSSYNEQFF. In DNA, the CDR3 is TGTGCCAGCAGCTCCCTAGGGGATAGCTCCTACAATGAGCAGTTCTTC.

The genes are TRBV2 and TRBJ2-2; the match to TRBD2 covers 7 bases. In germline, CDR1 is SNHLY, CDR2 FYNNEI. The CDR3 length is 13 residues. The V gene end was trimmed by 8 bases and the J gene end by 5 bases; junction bases not matched to a gene: 5. The CDR3 reads CASWSGTTGELFF. In DNA form, the CDR3 reads TGTGCCAGCTGGAGCGGGACGACCGGGGAGCTGTTTTTT.

The V gene is TRBV6-1, the J gene TRBJ2-7; D gene uncertain. The CDR3 consists of 14 residues. Per germline, CDR1 MNHNS and CDR2 SASEGT. V was shortened by 1 base and J by 0 bases, with 7 bases between the two germline ends. DNA for the CDR3: TGTGCCAGCAGTGAAGGGTGGGGCTCCTACGAGCAGTACTTC. Protein sequence: CASSEGWGSYEQYF.

The table lists this clonotype with many counts. The chain couples TRBV6-5 to TRBJ1-2; 11 positions agree with TRBD1. Per germline, CDR1 MNHEY and CDR2 SVGAGI. Trimming took 7 bases from V and 3 from J; bases not matched to a gene: 7. CDR3 length: 15 residues. CDR3 nucleotide sequence: TGTGCCAGCACCCCCGGGACAGGGGGTGACTATGGCTACACCTTC. It codes for CASTPGTGGDYGYTF.

This clonotype has just a few counts. V and J are TRBV7-9 and TRBJ2-7; D remains unclear. The V gene lost 5 bases and the J gene lost 5 bases, with 7 bases spanning the gap. The CDR3 sequence is 11 residues long. CDR1 and CDR2 from the germline V gene are SEHNR and FQNEAQ (reference sequence). CDR3 nucleotide sequence: TGTGCCAGCAGCCGAGTCCACGAGCAGTACTTC. Residues: CASSRVHEQYF.

This clonotype was recorded a few times. The chain has TRBV7-9 and TRBJ2-7; the D gene is possibly TRBD1 (6 bases). The CDR3 spans 15 residues. V lost 6 bases, J lost 4 bases, and 19 bases lay in between. The germline V gene has CDR1 SEHNR and CDR2 FQNEAQ (reference sequence). CDR3 region: CASSPSGQGFYEQYF. DNA for the CDR3: TGTGCCAGCAGTCCTTCGGGGCAGGGGTTTTACGAGCAGTACTTC. The full variable domain, completed using reference TRBV7-9 and TRBJ2-7, is DTGVSQNPRHKITKRGQNVTFRCDPISEHNRLYWYRQTLGQGPEFLTYFQNEAQLEKSRLLSDRFSAERPKGSFSTLEIQRTEQGDSAMYLCASSPSGQGFYEQYFGPGTRLTVT.

In its sample, this clonotype was seen a few times. The rearrangement joins TRBV7-2 to TRBJ2-7, with D hard to call. CDR3 size: 13 residues. V was shortened by 3 bases and J by 5 bases, with 11 bases between the two germline ends. Germline CDR1 and CDR2: SGHTA and FQGNSA. The CDR3 coding sequence is TGTGCCAGCAGCTTTCCTGGCGTGAACGAGCAGTACTTC. Translating it yields CASSFPGVNEQYF.